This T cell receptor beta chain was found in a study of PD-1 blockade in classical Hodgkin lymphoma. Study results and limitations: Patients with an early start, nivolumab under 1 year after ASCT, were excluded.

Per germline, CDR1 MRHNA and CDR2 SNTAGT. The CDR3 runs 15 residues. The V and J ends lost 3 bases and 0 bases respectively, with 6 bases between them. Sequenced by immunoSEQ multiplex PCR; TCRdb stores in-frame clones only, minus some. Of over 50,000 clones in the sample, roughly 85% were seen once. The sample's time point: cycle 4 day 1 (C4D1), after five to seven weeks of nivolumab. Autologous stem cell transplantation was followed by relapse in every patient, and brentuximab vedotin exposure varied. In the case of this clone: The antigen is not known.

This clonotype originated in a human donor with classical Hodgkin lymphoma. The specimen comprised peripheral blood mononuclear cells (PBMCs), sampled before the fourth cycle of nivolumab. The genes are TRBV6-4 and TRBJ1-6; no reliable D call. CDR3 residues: CASSESSSYNSPLHF. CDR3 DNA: TGTGCCAGCAGTGAGAGTAGCTCCTATAATTCACCCCTCCACTTT.